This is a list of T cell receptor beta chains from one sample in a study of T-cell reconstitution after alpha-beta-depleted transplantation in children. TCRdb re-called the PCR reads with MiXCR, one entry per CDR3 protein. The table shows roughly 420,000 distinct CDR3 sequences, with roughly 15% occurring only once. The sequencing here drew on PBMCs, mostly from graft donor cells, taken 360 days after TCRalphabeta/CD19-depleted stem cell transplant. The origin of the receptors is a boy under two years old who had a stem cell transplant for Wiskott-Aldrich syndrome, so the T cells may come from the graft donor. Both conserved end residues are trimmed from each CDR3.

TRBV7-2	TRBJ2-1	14	ASSLPTGTGYNEQF
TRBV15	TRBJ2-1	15	ATSRDPPRVLYNEQF
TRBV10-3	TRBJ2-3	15	AIRVLTSRIFTDTQY
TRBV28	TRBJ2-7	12	ASSLSAVGDEQY
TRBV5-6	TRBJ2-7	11	ASSPVSQCEQY
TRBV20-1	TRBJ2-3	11	SARAAGTDTQY
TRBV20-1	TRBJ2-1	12	SARVTSGRNEQF
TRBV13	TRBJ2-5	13	ASSPGPPVQETQY
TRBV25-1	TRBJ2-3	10	ASSENLDTQY
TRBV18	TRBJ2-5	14	ASSPRDYKPRETQY
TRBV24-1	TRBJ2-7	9	AGRDVYEQY
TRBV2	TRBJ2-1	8	AREGGEQF
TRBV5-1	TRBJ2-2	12	ASTTGVNTGELF
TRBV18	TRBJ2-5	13	ASSPLRGGQETQY
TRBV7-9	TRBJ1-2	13	ASSQPTGASYGYT
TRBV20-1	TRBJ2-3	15	SARWRGGLAATDTQY
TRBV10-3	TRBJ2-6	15	AISELLGLSGANVLT
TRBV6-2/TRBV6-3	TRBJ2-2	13	ANHKRGVNTGELF
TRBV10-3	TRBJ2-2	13	AISDPRANTGELF
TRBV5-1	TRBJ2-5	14	ASSLYRGSFQETQY
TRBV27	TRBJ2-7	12	ASRQAGRPYEQY
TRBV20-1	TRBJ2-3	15	SARGPGLAGSTDTQY
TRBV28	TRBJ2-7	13	ASSLGGAPYYEQY
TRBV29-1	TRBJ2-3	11	SGWGDGTDTQY
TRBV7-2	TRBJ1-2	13	ASSLASGPYYGYT
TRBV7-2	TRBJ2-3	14	ASSSWTSGGEDTQY
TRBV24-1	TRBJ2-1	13	ATSLDGAGDLEQF
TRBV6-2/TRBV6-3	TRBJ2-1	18	ASSYQRTSGIFLYRDEQF
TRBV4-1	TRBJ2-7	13	ASSQVGTRTHEQY
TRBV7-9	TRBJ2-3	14	ASSLLGATSTDTQY
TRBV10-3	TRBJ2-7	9	AIRTGNEQY
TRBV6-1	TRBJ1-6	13	ASGAGRAYNSPLH
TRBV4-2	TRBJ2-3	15	ASSQTGLAGTTDTQY
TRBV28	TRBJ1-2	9	ASSLRVGYT
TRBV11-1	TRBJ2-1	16	ASSRRGSTSVSYNEQF
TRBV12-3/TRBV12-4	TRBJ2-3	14	ASSSLTSGSTDTQY
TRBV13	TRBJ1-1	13	ASSPGTGGYTEAF
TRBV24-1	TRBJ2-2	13	ATQRTNPNTGELF
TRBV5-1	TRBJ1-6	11	ASSLVPDRALH
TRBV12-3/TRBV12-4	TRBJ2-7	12	ASSSLAGYYEQY
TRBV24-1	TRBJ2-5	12	ATSRMGNQETQY
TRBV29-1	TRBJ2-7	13	SVEDLRLAGAEQY
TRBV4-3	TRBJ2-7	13	ASSQDQTGSYEQY
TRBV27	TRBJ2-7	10	ASSRPGGEQY
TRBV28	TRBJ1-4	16	ASTSGQGKKRRNEKLF
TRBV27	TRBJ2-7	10	ASSAGSYEQY
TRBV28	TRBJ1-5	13	ASTSLGEGNQPQH
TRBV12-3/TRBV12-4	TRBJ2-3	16	ASSFNTGGGPSTDTQY
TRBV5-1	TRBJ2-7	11	ASSLDGAYEQY
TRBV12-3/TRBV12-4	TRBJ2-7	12	ASTPRTASYEQY
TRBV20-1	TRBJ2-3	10	SASTWSDTQY
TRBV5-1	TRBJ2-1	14	ASSLGGLAEYNEQF
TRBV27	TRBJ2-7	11	ASSFALYHEQY
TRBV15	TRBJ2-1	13	ATSRGLAAYNEQF
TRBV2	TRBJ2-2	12	ASTRAPIPGELF
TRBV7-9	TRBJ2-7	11	ASQGQGLYEQY
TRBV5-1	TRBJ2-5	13	ASSRIGTSGETQY